The clone carrying this T cell receptor (beta chain) was seen at least ten times. The sample comes from a study of identical twins. TCRdb redid the calling of the 5' RACE reads with MiXCR, one entry per CDR3 protein. In the table there are about 520,000 distinct CDR3 sequences, roughly 21% of which are singletons. These data also formed part of another study, on T cells expressing NK-cell markers. That paper notes: Source material for TCR beta repertoires consisted of sorted CD3+CD56+NKG2C+, CD3+CD56+NKG2C- and CD3+CD56-NKG2C+ T cells.

The sequenced material came from CD4+ T cells sorted from blood. The receptor comes from a woman aged 18-29 years in good health.

The CDR3 DNA is TGTGCCATCAGTGAAGAAAGGACTGAAGCTTTCTTT. This gives the protein CAISEERTEAFF. The rearrangement uses TRBV10-3 and TRBJ1-1; D not certain. The CDR3 has 12 amino acids. Germline V lookup: CDR1 ENHRY, CDR2 SYGVKD. V was clipped by 3 bases and J by 5 bases, with 7 bases between them.